Listed below are T cell receptor beta chains from one sample, sequenced in a study of long-term antiretroviral therapy in people with HIV. The repertoire was sequenced with immunoSEQ multiplex PCR; TCRdb's copy has only in-frame clones and lacks some. This repertoire shows approximately 24,000 clones, approximately 86% found once; its top ten account for around 5.3%. The material sequenced was unsorted PBMCs, taken more than 4.3 years after starting antiretroviral therapy. Receptors originate from a man aged 25-45 years with HIV. CDR3s include the opening cysteine and the closing phenylalanine or tryptophan. Each record gives: J gene, D gene, V gene, clone size, CDR3 protein, CDR3 DNA. D genes are given only for firm matches. Rows may omit the clone size; those that give it use once, few, many or a size class.

TRBJ2-5,-,TRBV9,few,CASSGETQYF,TGTGCCAGCAGCGGGGAAACCCAGTACTTC
TRBJ2-3,-,TRBV29-1,-,CSVEGLRTDTQYF,TGCAGCGTTGAGGGACTTCGAACAGATACGCAGTATTTT
TRBJ2-3,TRBD2,TRBV4-1,-,CASSQGGGSGLADTQYF,TGCGCCAGCAGCCAAGGGGGGGGTTCTGGACTGGCAGATACGCAGTATTTT
TRBJ2-7,-,TRBV7-9,-,CATTAHVGEQYF,TGTGCCACCACAGCCCACGTGGGTGAGCAGTACTTC
TRBJ2-1,-,TRBV11-2,-,CASSGAPRGRPGHEQFF,TGTGCCAGCAGCGGAGCGCCGCGGGGCCGTCCCGGACATGAGCAGTTCTTC
TRBJ1-1,-,TRBV6-5,-,CASSYAGAKGTEAFF,TGTGCCAGCAGTTACGCTGGGGCCAAGGGGACTGAAGCTTTCTTT
TRBJ2-7,-,TRBV25-1,-,CASSEPARGGEQYF,TGTGCCAGCAGTGAGCCCGCTCGGGGCGGGGAGCAGTACTTC
TRBJ1-5,-,TRBV5-1,-,CASSFGGDQPQHF,TGCGCCAGCAGCTTTGGGGGGGATCAGCCCCAGCATTTT
TRBJ2-6,TRBD1,TRBV9,-,CASSVTGASSGANVLTF,TGTGCCAGCAGCGTGACAGGGGCCAGCTCTGGGGCCAACGTCCTGACTTTC
TRBJ2-2,-,TRBV7-9,-,CASSYTNGELFF,TGTGCCAGCAGTTATACGAACGGGGAGCTGTTTTTT
TRBJ2-1,TRBD2,TRBV9,-,CASSGLREGPYNEQFF,TGTGCCAGCAGCGGACTACGGGAGGGTCCCTACAATGAGCAGTTCTTC
TRBJ1-2,-,TRBV15,-,CATSSLDRYLNYGYTF,TGTGCCACCAGCTCACTGGACCGATACCTTAACTATGGCTACACCTTC
TRBJ2-6,-,TRBV5-1,-,CASSLAGGRSSGANVLTF,TGCGCCAGCAGCTTGGCCGGGGGACGGAGCTCTGGGGCCAACGTCCTGACTTTC
TRBJ2-3,TRBD2,TRBV7-8,-,CASSRGLAGGTDTQYF,TGTGCCAGCAGCCGTGGACTAGCGGGGGGAACAGATACGCAGTATTTT
TRBJ2-1,-,TRBV5-5,-,CASSPRGFPNEQFF,TGTGCCAGCAGCCCCCGAGGGTTTCCAAATGAGCAGTTCTTC
TRBJ1-3,-,TRBV4-3,-,CASSLGNTIYF,TGCGCCAGCAGTTTGGGAAACACCATATATTTT
TRBJ1-1,-,TRBV30,-,CAWNRLNTEAFF,TGTGCCTGGAATCGTTTAAACACTGAAGCTTTCTTT
TRBJ1-1,TRBD1,TRBV4-2,-,CASSPTGKGGTEAFF,TGTGCCAGCAGCCCGACAGGGAAGGGGGGCACTGAAGCTTTCTTT
TRBJ1-4,-,TRBV4-3,once,CASSPRGSGMDEKLFF,TGCGCCAGCAGCCCGAGAGGATCAGGGATGGATGAAAAACTGTTTTTT
TRBJ2-1,-,TRBV5-1,-,CSSGSGISSNEQFF,TGCTCCTCGGGGAGCGGAATCTCCTCCAATGAGCAGTTCTTC
TRBJ1-2,-,TRBV5-5,-,CASSKEGQTFRGYTF,TGTGCCAGCAGCAAAGAGGGCCAGACCTTCCGGGGCTACACCTTC
TRBJ2-7,-,TRBV5-1,-,CASSLEAYKGYEQYF,TGCGCCAGCAGCTTGGAAGCCTATAAAGGGTACGAGCAGTACTTC
TRBJ1-3,TRBD1,TRBV7-6,-,CASSLGQGSGNTIYF,TGTGCCAGCAGCCTAGGACAGGGCTCTGGAAACACCATATATTTT
TRBJ1-2,-,TRBV20-1,-,CSARSYGYTF,TGCAGTGCTAGGAGCTATGGCTACACCTTC
TRBJ2-3,TRBD2,TRBV5-1,-,CASSPGLAGGFTDTQYF,TGCGCCAGCAGTCCCGGACTAGCGGGAGGGTTCACAGATACGCAGTATTTT
TRBJ2-3,-,TRBV5-4,once,CASSSGTQGDTQYF,TGTGCCAGCAGCTCCGGCACGCAAGGGGATACGCAGTATTTT
TRBJ1-1,-,TRBV25-1,-,CASSEVGGNTEAFF,TGTGCCAGCAGTGAGGTAGGGGGGAACACTGAAGCTTTCTTT
TRBJ2-2,-,TRBV7-9,-,CASSLAGFMTGELFF,TGTGCCAGCAGCTTAGCCGGGTTCATGACCGGGGAGCTGTTTTTT
TRBJ1-1,-,TRBV5-6,few,CASSYVPFKGNTEAFF,TGTGCCAGCAGTTATGTCCCCTTCAAGGGGAACACTGAAGCTTTCTTT
TRBJ2-6,-,TRBV5-1,-,CASSFGEPNVLTF,TGCGCCAGCAGTTTCGGGGAACCCAACGTCCTGACTTTC
TRBJ1-1,TRBD1,TRBV18,-,CASSPQQGEGTEAFF,TGTGCCAGCTCACCCCAACAGGGGGAGGGCACTGAAGCTTTCTTT
TRBJ2-3,-,TRBV27,once,CASSFPPPQADTQYF,TGTGCCAGCAGTTTTCCCCCCCCGCAGGCAGATACGCAGTATTTT
TRBJ2-3,TRBD2,TRBV19,-,CARMLAGRTDTQYF,TGTGCCCGAATGTTAGCGGGCCGCACAGATACGCAGTATTTT
TRBJ2-7,-,TRBV2,-,CASKQTMSSYEQYF,TGTGCCAGCAAGCAGACGATGAGCTCCTACGAGCAGTACTTC
TRBJ2-3,TRBD1,TRBV9,-,CASSPDRVSDTQYF,TGTGCCAGCAGCCCAGACAGGGTTTCAGATACGCAGTATTTT
TRBJ2-2,-,TRBV7-9,-,CASSLTGVGGELFF,TGTGCCAGCAGCCTAACGGGGGTTGGCGGGGAGCTGTTTTTT
TRBJ2-7,-,TRBV4-3,-,CASSHDLKASNYEQYF,TGCGCCAGCAGCCATGACCTGAAGGCCTCCAACTACGAGCAGTACTTC
TRBJ1-1,-,TRBV13,-,CASSSRDPGEAFF,TGTGCCAGCAGCTCCCGTGACCCCGGGGAAGCTTTCTTT
TRBJ2-7,TRBD1,TRBV5-4,-,CAGADAGQGAYEQYF,TGTGCCGGCGCTGACGCGGGACAGGGGGCCTACGAGCAGTACTTC
TRBJ2-7,TRBD1,TRBV19,-,CASSSRDRAYEQYF,TGTGCCAGTAGTTCCCGGGACAGGGCGTACGAGCAGTACTTC
TRBJ2-1,-,TRBV7-9,-,CASSLGGGLPSSYNEQFF,TGTGCCAGCAGCTTAGGAGGGGGACTTCCGAGCTCCTACAATGAGCAGTTCTTC
TRBJ2-7,TRBD2,TRBV19,-,CASSMGLARIYEQYF,TGTGCCAGTAGTATGGGACTAGCGCGAATCTACGAGCAGTACTTC
TRBJ2-1,TRBD1,TRBV5-1,-,CASSTTDRDSYNEQFF,TGCGCCAGCAGCACAACCGACAGGGACTCCTACAATGAGCAGTTCTTC
TRBJ2-2,-,TRBV7-8,-,CASSVRGFRDTGELFF,TGTGCCAGCAGCGTGAGGGGGTTTCGGGACACCGGGGAGCTGTTTTTT
TRBJ2-7,TRBD1,TRBV7-6,-,CASSQPGTDEQYF,TGTGCCAGCAGCCAACCCGGGACAGACGAGCAGTACTTC
TRBJ2-7,TRBD1,TRBV18,-,CASSRDRAVKEQYF,TGTGCCAGCTCCCGAGACAGGGCGGTCAAGGAGCAGTACTTC
TRBJ1-2,TRBD1,TRBV5-1,-,CASSFETGTNYGYTF,TGCGCCAGCAGCTTCGAGACAGGGACTAACTATGGCTACACCTTC
TRBJ1-2,-,TRBV6-1,-,CASSEARGRTNYGYTF,TGTGCCAGCAGTGAAGCTCGGGGTAGGACTAACTATGGCTACACCTTC
TRBJ2-3,-,TRBV9,-,CASSAEGRSTDTQYF,TGTGCCAGCAGCGCCGAGGGGCGGAGCACAGATACGCAGTATTTT
TRBJ1-1,-,TRBV25-1,-,CASSRGPTEAFF,TGTGCCAGCAGCAGGGGACCGACTGAAGCTTTCTTT
TRBJ1-2,-,TRBV6-1,-,CASSSLLFEHGYTF,TGTGCCAGCAGTTCCCTTTTATTCGAGCATGGCTACACCTTC
TRBJ2-7,-,TRBV4-3,-,CASSQDMKFHNYEQYF,TGCGCCAGCAGCCAAGATATGAAGTTTCACAACTACGAGCAGTACTTC
TRBJ1-1,-,TRBV20-1,-,CSASPNTEAFF,TGCAGTGCTAGCCCGAACACTGAAGCTTTCTTT
TRBJ2-7,-,TRBV28,once,CASSLKFGGEQYF,TGTGCCAGCAGTTTAAAGTTCGGGGGCGAGCAGTACTTC